Presented here are 20 T cell receptor beta chains from one specimen sequenced in a study of blood T cells in healthy people across ages. Together with a sample-barcoded 5' primer, a J-beta primer mix was included in a second PCR lasting about 6 to 11 cycles. TCRdb independently ran MiXCR on the 5' RACE reads; one entry per CDR3 protein. The sample consists of approximately 810,000 distinct CDR3 sequences, 29% of them appearing once. The sample consisted of blood. The receptors were gathered from a woman older than 75 in good health.

The chain couples TRBV5-1 to TRBJ1-4; D possibly corresponds to TRBD1 (6 bases). This CDR3 region has 15 residues. Germline CDR1 SGHRS, CDR2 YFSETQ. The V gene lost 1 base and the J gene lost 0 bases, with 7 bases spanning the gap. CDR3 sequence reads: CASSLHRATNEKLFF. The CDR3 DNA is TGCGCCAGCAGCTTGCACAGGGCAACTAATGAAAAACTGTTTTTT.

The chain couples TRBV19 to TRBJ1-5; 10 positions agree with TRBD1. CDR3 length: 16 amino acids. Germline CDR1 is LNHDA and CDR2 is SQIVND (reference sequence). V shed 3 bases and J 4 bases; nucleotides not matched to a gene: 6. The CDR3, as DNA: TGTGCCAGTAGTATCTCGGGACAGGGGAAGAATCAGCCCCAGCATTTT. Translating gives CASSISGQGKNQPQHF.

This chain joins TRBV5-1 and TRBJ2-3; possible D gene TRBD1, 8 bases. This CDR3 is 15 amino acids long. With 2 bases removed from V and 5 bases from J, the gap between germline ends came to 15 bases. Per the germline V gene, CDR1 is SGHRS and CDR2 is YFSETQ. For the CDR3, the DNA is TGCGCCAGCAGCTTAAAGACAGGGGAGGGAGATACGCAGTATTTT. It specifies CASSLKTGEGDTQYF.

V usage is TRBV5-4 and J usage is TRBJ2-2; 10 nucleotides line up with TRBD2. V gave up 4 bases and J gave up 5 bases; unmatched junction bases: 11. The CDR3 is 17 residues long. CDR1 is SGHNT, CDR2 YYREEE, per germline (reference sequence). DNA for the CDR3: TGTGCCAGCAGCCCCCCAGCGGGGGGGTCGGTGACCGGGGAGCTGTTTTTT. Residues: CASSPPAGGSVTGELFF.

This clonotype appeared many times. This may be a read error, as it is one base from a much larger clone. The gene calls are TRBV20-1 and TRBJ2-1; D is unclear. The end of the DNA aligns better with TRBJ2-7, so the J call may be wrong. Germline V gene sequence: CDR1 DFQATT, CDR2 SNEGSKA (reference sequence). The CDR3 has 14 amino acids. The CDR3 DNA sequence: TGCAGTGCTCCGGGCCGAACCTCCTACAATGAGCAGTACTTC. Translated, it gives CSAPGRTSYNEQYF.

This clonotype appeared a few times. CDR3: CSARPGQSSGNTIYF. Here the CDR3 DNA reads TGCAGTGCTAGACCTGGACAGAGCTCTGGAAACACCATATATTTT. This chain joins TRBV20-1 and TRBJ1-3; a weak D match, TRBD1 (6 bases). With 2 bases removed from V and 0 bases from J, the gap between germline ends came to 11 bases. The CDR3 runs to 15 residues. Germline V gene data show CDR1 as DFQATT and CDR2 as SNEGSKA (reference sequence).

This clonotype was found many times. The CDR3 coding sequence is TGTGCCAGCAGCCGTACAGGACCCTACGAGCAGTACTTC. As protein: CASSRTGPYEQYF. J is TRBJ2-7 and V is TRBV7-9; D may be TRBD1 (5 bases). The CDR3 covers 13 residues. Germline CDR1 and CDR2: SEHNR and FQNEAQ (reference sequence). V was cut by 5 bases and J by 2 bases, with 10 bases left in between.

As concerns this clonotype: Its ends do not fully match the called genes, so a read error is possible. The rearrangement uses TRBV7-2 and TRBJ2-1, with 7 bases that match TRBD1. This CDR3 has 16 residues. CDR1 is SGHTA and CDR2 is FQGNSA in the germline V gene. CDR3 sequence (DNA): TGTGCCAGCAGCTTAGTGACAGGGAAAAGGACCAATGAGCAGGTCTTC. Residues: CASSLVTGKRTNEQVF. Drawing the rest from reference TRBV7-2 and TRBJ2-1, the complete variable domain is GAGVSQSPSNKVTEKGKDVELRCDPISGHTALYWYRQSLGQGLEFLIYFQGNSAPDKSGLPSDRFSAERTGGSVSTLTIQRTQQEDSAVYLCASSLVTGKRTNEQVFGPGTRLTVL.

In this sample, this clonotype turned up a few times. This chain uses TRBV25-1 with TRBJ1-6; perhaps TRBD1 as D (6 bases). Trimming shortened V by 3 bases and J by 15 bases, and 15 bases separated the two germline ends. Germline assignment: CDR1 MGHDK and CDR2 SYGVNS. CDR3 length: 13 residues. CDR3: CASSDRGGAHLHF. The CDR3 DNA sequence: TGTGCCAGCAGTGATCGGGGGGGGGCTCACCTCCACTTT. The complete variable domain, with remaining parts taken from reference TRBV25-1 and TRBJ1-6, reads EADIYQTPRYLVIGTGKKITLECSQTMGHDKMYWYQQDPGMELHLIHYSYGVNSTEKGDLSSESTVSRIRTEHFPLTLESARPSHTSQYLCASSDRGGAHLHFGNGTRLTVT.

This clonotype has a count of ten or more. The J gene is TRBJ2-3, the V gene TRBV4-3; the D is unclear. This CDR3 region has 14 residues. The V end lost 5 bases, the J end lost 2 bases, and 11 bases lay between the germline ends. Germline CDR1 reads LGHNA; CDR2 reads YSLEER. CDR3 nucleotides: TGCGCCAGCAGCGGCTCAGGTCCCACAGATACGCAGTATTTT. It specifies CASSGSGPTDTQYF.

This clonotype has ten or more counts. This chain links TRBV10-3 with TRBJ2-5; 12 bases are shared with TRBD1. Germline V gives CDR1 ENHRY, CDR2 SYGVKD. CDR3 length: 14 amino acids. With V trimmed by 10 bases and J by 5 bases, 8 bases remained unmatched. The CDR3 protein is CATGTGGLGETQYF. For the CDR3, the DNA is TGTGCCACCGGGACAGGGGGCTTGGGGGAGACCCAGTACTTC.

This clonotype was detected ten times or more. V usage is TRBV6-6 and J usage is TRBJ2-7; the D gene is possibly TRBD2 (5 bases). The CDR3 totals 13 residues. Germline loops: CDR1 MNHNY, CDR2 SVGAGI (reference sequence). The germline V and J ends were trimmed by 5 bases and 9 bases, with 17 bases remaining between them. The CDR3 nucleotides read TGTGCCAGCAGTCCCGGGAACCCTGGTTGGCAGTACTTC. It translates to CASSPGNPGWQYF.

J is TRBJ1-1 and V is TRBV7-2; D gene unclear. Germline CDR1 reads SGHTA; CDR2 reads FQGNSA. V gave up 2 bases and J gave up 1 base, with 11 bases separating them. CDR3 length equals 15 residues. The CDR3 loop reads CASSLSTLKNTEAFF. CDR3 bases: TGTGCCAGCAGCTTATCGACACTGAAGAACACTGAAGCTTTCTTT.

The sample holds a few counts of this clonotype. The rearrangement uses TRBV12-3 or TRBV12-4 and TRBJ2-4; D may correspond to TRBD1 or TRBD2 (7 bases each). V lost 0 bases to trimming and J lost 13 bases, with 22 bases between them. The CDR3 is made up of 16 amino acids. This chain's CDR3 is CASSLAGGTARYGQYF. The CDR3 nucleotides read TGTGCCAGCAGTTTAGCGGGAGGGACAGCCCGCTACGGGCAGTACTTC.

A word on this clonotype: This clone may be a read error of a much larger clone one base away. This chain joins TRBV6-7 and TRBJ2-7; D not resolved. TRBV6-7 is an ORF, and what it does is uncertain. The CDR3 spans 14 residues. The CDR3 loop reads CACSYGLPQEVQYF. CDR3 sequence (DNA): TGTGCCTGCAGTTACGGCCTCCCGCAAGAAGTTCAGTACTTC.

The rearrangement joins TRBV6-1 to TRBJ2-3; D gene uncertain. Germline V gives CDR1 MNHNS, CDR2 SASEGT. CDR3 length: 12 residues. V was cut by 2 bases and J by 6 bases, with 6 bases left in between. In nucleotides, the CDR3 is TGTGCCAGCAGTGAAACCTGGGATACGCAGTATTTT. Translation gives CASSETWDTQYF.

A few counts support this clonotype. The CDR3: CASSYGRGLNTEAFF. The DNA of the CDR3 is TGTGCCAGCAGTTATGGGAGGGGTCTGAACACTGAAGCTTTCTTT. V and J are TRBV6-2 or TRBV6-3 and TRBJ1-1; tentatively, D is TRBD1 (5 bases). V was clipped by 3 bases and J by 0 bases, with 11 bases between them. The CDR3 spans 15 residues. Germline V gene lookup returns CDR1 MNHEY and CDR2 SVGEGT.

In this sample, this clonotype turned up a few times. The chain links TRBV6-2 or TRBV6-3 to TRBJ1-5; perhaps TRBD1 as D (6 bases). This CDR3 is built from 14 residues. Germline CDR1 reads MNHEY; CDR2 reads SVGEGT. The germline V and J ends were trimmed by 6 bases and 3 bases, with 12 bases remaining between them. The CDR3 region is CASRGAEVNQPQHF. The CDR3 DNA is TGTGCCAGCAGGGGGGCAGAAGTCAATCAGCCCCAGCATTTT.

Regarding this clonotype: It may be a read error: a sequence one base away is much more abundant. The genes are TRBV12-3 or TRBV12-4 and TRBJ1-5; 7 bases fit TRBD1. The CDR3 contains 15 residues. The CDR3 protein is CASRARTGSNHPQHF. The CDR3 coding sequence is TGTGCCAGCAGAGCTAGGACAGGCTCGAATCACCCCCAGCATTTT.

Concerning this clonotype itself: A much larger clone sits a single nucleotide away, making a read error possible. CDR3 residues: CASSLPTNRAVQFF. CDR3 bases: TGCGCCAGCAGCTTACCCACTAACAGGGCCGTGCAGTTCTTC. This chain joins TRBV5-1 and TRBJ2-1; maybe TRBD1 (6 bases). V shed 2 bases and J shed 12 bases, with 18 bases lying between them. Germline V lookup: CDR1 SGHRS, CDR2 YFSETQ. There are 14 residues in the CDR3.